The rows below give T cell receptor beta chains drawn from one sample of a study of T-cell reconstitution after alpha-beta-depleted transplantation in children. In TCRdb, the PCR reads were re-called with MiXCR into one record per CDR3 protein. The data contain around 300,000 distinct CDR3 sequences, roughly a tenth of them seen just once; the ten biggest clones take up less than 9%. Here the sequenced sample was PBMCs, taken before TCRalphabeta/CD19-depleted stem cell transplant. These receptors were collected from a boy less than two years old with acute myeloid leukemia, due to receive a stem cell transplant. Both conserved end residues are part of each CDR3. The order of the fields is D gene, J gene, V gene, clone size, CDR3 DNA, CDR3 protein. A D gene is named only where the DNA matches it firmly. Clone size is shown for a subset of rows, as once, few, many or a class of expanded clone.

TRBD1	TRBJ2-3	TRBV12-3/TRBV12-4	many	TGTGCCAGCAGACGGACAGGGTTTACAGATACGCAGTATTTT	CASRRTGFTDTQYF
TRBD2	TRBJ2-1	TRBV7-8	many	TGTGCCAGCAGCTTATTTGCGGGAGGGGTAGTCAATGAGCAGTTCTTC	CASSLFAGGVVNEQFF
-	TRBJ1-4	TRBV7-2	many	TGTGCCAGCAGCTCCTGGGGAGGAGGGGATGAAAAACTGTTTTTT	CASSSWGGGDEKLFF
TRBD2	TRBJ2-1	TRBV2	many	TGTGCCAGCAGTGAAACTAGCGGGAGCTCCTACAATGAGCAGTTCTTC	CASSETSGSSYNEQFF
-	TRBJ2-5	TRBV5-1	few	TGCGCCAGCAGCTTCCCCTGGCGGAGGGAGACCCAGTACTTC	CASSFPWRRETQYF
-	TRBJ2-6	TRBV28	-	TGTGCCAGCAGTCTCACGACCCTCTCTCGGAGCTCTGGGGCCAACGTCCTGACTTTC	CASSLTTLSRSSGANVLTF
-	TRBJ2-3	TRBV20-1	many	TGCAGTGCTAGGGGTCCCAGCACAGATACGCAGTATTTT	CSARGPSTDTQYF
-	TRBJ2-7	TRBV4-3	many	TGCGCCAGCAGCCTTTACCAGAGCTCCTACGAGCAGTACTTC	CASSLYQSSYEQYF
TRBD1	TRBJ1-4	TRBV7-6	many	TGTGCCAGCAGCACCAGAGAACAGGGGGCAGGTGAAAAACTGTTTTTT	CASSTREQGAGEKLFF
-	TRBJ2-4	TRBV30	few	TGTGCCTGGAGCCCTTGGACAGAAAACATTCAGTACTTC	CAWSPWTENIQYF
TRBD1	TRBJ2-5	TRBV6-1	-	TGTGCCAGCAGTCAGACAGGGTTTGAGACCCAGTACTTC	CASSQTGFETQYF
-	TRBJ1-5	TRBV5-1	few	TGCGCCAGCAGCTTGGGGGGGATCTATCAGCCCCAGCATTTT	CASSLGGIYQPQHF
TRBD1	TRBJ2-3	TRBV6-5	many	TGTGCCAGCAGTTACGACAGGGGGCTAGTTACGCAGTATTTT	CASSYDRGLVTQYF
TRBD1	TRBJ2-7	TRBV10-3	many	TGTGCCATCAGGGCAGGGGGCTACGAGCAGTACTTC	CAIRAGGYEQYF
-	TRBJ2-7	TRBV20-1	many	TGCAGTGCTAACGACAGCCCCTCCTACGAGCAGTACTTC	CSANDSPSYEQYF
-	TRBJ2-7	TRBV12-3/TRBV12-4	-	TGTGCCAGCAGTTCCCACAGGAGACCCTACGAGCAGTACTTC	CASSSHRRPYEQYF
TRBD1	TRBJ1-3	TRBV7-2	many	TGTGCCAGCAGCTTAGCCTGGACAGGTTTATCCTCTGGAAACACCATATATTTT	CASSLAWTGLSSGNTIYF
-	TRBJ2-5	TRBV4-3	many	TGCGCCAGCAGCCGAAACACGAGGCGGGAAGAGACCCAGTACTTC	CASSRNTRREETQYF
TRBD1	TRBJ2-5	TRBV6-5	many	TGTGCCAGCAGCTCCCCCGGGACAGGGGGAGCGACCCAGTACTTC	CASSSPGTGGATQYF
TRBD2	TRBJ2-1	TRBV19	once	TGTGCCAGTAGTATAACGGCGGGAGGGGAATACAATGAGCAGTTCTTC	CASSITAGGEYNEQFF
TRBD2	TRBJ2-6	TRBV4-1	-	TGCGCCAGCAGCCAAGAACCGTCCTTTTGGGGGGAGGGCCCCGGGGCCAACGTCCTGACTTTC	CASSQEPSFWGEGPGANVLTF
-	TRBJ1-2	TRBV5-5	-	TGTGCCAGCAGCAAGGCAGGGAGCTATGGCTACACCTTC	CASSKAGSYGYTF
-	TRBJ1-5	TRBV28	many	TGTGCCAGCAGTGTCGGGCTCGGGGGCGCCAATCAGCCCCAGCATTTT	CASSVGLGGANQPQHF
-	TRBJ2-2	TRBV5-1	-	TGCGCCAGCAGCTTGGGTTTCGCAGGGGTGAACACCGGGGAGCTGTTTTTT	CASSLGFAGVNTGELFF
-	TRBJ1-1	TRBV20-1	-	TGCAGTGCTTTAGGGGTTACCACTGAAGCTTTCTTT	CSALGVTTEAFF
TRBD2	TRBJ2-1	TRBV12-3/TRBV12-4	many	TGTGCCAGCAGTCCCGAGGGACTAGCGCGGTACAATGAGCAGTTCTTC	CASSPEGLARYNEQFF
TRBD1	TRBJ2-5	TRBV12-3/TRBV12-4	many	TGTGCCAGCAGTCCCCGACAGGGTCGAGAGACCCAGTACTTC	CASSPRQGRETQYF
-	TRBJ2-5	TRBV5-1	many	TGCGCCAGCAGCTCCCGGGACGCGAAGGTGACCCAGTACTTC	CASSSRDAKVTQYF
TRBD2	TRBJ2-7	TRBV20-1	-	TGCAGTGCTAGGCGAACTGTCGGGGGGTCCTACGAGCAGTACTTC	CSARRTVGGSYEQYF
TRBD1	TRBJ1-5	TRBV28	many	TGTGCCAGCAGTTTTGACAGGGAGATTTATAGCAATCAGCCCCAGCATTTT	CASSFDREIYSNQPQHF
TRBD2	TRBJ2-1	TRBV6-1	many	TGTGCCAGCCGTGGAGAGCGGGAGGTATCGTACAATGAGCAGTTCTTC	CASRGEREVSYNEQFF
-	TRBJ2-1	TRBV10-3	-	TGTGCCATCAGTGAGGGGCTGGACTACTGGTACGAGCAGTTCTTC	CAISEGLDYWYEQFF
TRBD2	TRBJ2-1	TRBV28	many	TGTGCCAGCACCTCCAAGGCCGGGAGGGCCTACAATGAGCAGTTCTTC	CASTSKAGRAYNEQFF
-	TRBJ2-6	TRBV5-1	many	TGCGCCAGCAGCTCCGGACACTATTCCTCTGGGGCCAACGTCCTGACTTTC	CASSSGHYSSGANVLTF
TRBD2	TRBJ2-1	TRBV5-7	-	TGTGCCAGCAGCCCCCCAGCGGGAGCGGATGAGCAGTTCTTC	CASSPPAGADEQFF
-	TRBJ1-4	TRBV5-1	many	TGCGCCAGCAGCAATGGCCGACGGCCCCGTGCAACTAATGAAAAACTGTTTTTT	CASSNGRRPRATNEKLFF
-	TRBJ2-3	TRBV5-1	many	TGTGCCAGCAGCTTCGGAGGCACAGATACGCAGTATTTT	CASSFGGTDTQYF
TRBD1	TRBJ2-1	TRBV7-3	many	TGTGCCAGCAGCGCCGGGACAGGTGCCTACAATGAGCAGTTCTTC	CASSAGTGAYNEQFF
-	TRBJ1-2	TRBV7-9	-	TGTGCCAGCAGCGATACAGGCTACTATGAGGGCTACACCTTC	CASSDTGYYEGYTF
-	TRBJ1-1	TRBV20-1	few	TGCAGTGCCGAGGGGAACACTGAAGCTTTCTTT	CSAEGNTEAFF
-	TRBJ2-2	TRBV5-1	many	TGCGCCAGCAGCTTGGATCCGGACACCGGGGAGCTGTTTTTT	CASSLDPDTGELFF
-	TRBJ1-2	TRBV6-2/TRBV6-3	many	TGTGCCAGCAGGGGTAGCTGGGACTATGGCTACACCTTC	CASRGSWDYGYTF
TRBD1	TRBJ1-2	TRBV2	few	TGTGCCAGCAGGGGGACAGGGGTCGATGGCTACACCTTC	CASRGTGVDGYTF
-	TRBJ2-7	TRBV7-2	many	TGTGCCAGCAGCTTAGCCAGGGGGGACTACGAGCAGTACTTC	CASSLARGDYEQYF
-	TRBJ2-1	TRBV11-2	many	TGTGCCAGCAGCTTAGAGGGGGGACAGACAAGAAATGAGCAGTTCTTC	CASSLEGGQTRNEQFF
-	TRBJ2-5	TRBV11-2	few	TGTGCCAGCAGCTTAGGACCGGGACAAGAGACCCAGTACTTC	CASSLGPGQETQYF
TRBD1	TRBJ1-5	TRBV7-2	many	TGTGCCAGCAGCTTCCCTCCTTTCGGGACAGCTAGCAATCAGCCCCAGCATTTT	CASSFPPFGTASNQPQHF
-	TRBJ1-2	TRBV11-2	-	TGTGCCAGTGACAGATCTAACTATGGCTACACCTTC	CASDRSNYGYTF
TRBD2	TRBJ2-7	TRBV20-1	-	TGCAGTGCTAGAGATGGTCAACCCGCGGGGGGCGGCTACGAGCAGTACTTC	CSARDGQPAGGGYEQYF
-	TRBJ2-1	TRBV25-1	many	TGTGCCAGCAGTGAACTAGCGTCCTACAATGAGCAGTTCTTC	CASSELASYNEQFF
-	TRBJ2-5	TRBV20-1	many	TGCAGTGCTCGACTAATCGGGCAAGAGACCCAGTACTTC	CSARLIGQETQYF
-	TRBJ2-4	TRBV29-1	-	TGCAGCGTTGATCCAGGGAGGAACATTCAGTACTTC	CSVDPGRNIQYF
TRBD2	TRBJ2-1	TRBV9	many	TGTGCCAGCAGCCCCACACTGACTAGCGGGGGTCTCGGTGAGCAGTTCTTC	CASSPTLTSGGLGEQFF
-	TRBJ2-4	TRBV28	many	TGTGCCAGCAGGGGGGGACTAGCCAAAAACATTCAGTACTTC	CASRGGLAKNIQYF
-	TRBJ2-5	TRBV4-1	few	TGCGCCAGCAGCCAAGGCATCAGGTCAGAGACCCAGTACTTC	CASSQGIRSETQYF
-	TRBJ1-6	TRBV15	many	TGTGCCACCGGACTGGACTCAACCCGACGGAATTCACCCCTCCACTTT	CATGLDSTRRNSPLHF
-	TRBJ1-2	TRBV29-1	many	TGCAGCGTTGAAAAATCCGGATGGAGGACTGGCTACACCTTC	CSVEKSGWRTGYTF
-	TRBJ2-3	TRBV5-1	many	TGCGCCAGCAGAGTCCGGGACATAGGATCCACAGATACGCAGTATTTT	CASRVRDIGSTDTQYF
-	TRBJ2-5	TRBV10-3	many	TGTGCCATCAGTGAGTCAGAGCAGGGAGAGACCCAGTACTTC	CAISESEQGETQYF
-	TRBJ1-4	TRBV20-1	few	TGCAGTGCTAGCCAGTTGGAAAAACTGTTTTTT	CSASQLEKLFF